This T cell receptor (beta chain) was obtained from a study of blood T cell repertoires in COVID-19 (dated by TCRdb to the early 2020s). Regarding the complete study: Collaborator samples came from the United States, Italy and Spain and covered acute and convalescent phases of COVID-19. A freely available public database, intended as a resource for researchers studying the immune response to SARS-CoV-2, is where the repertoires were released. The samples were drawn from the first 160 participants of the ongoing ImmuneRACE study and from 1,254 subjects provided by 6 global collaborators. The material from the prospective study consisted of cDNA or gDNA derived from T cells, B-cell-depleted T cells, or PBMCs. A de-identified subject ID, COVID-19 status, age in years and sex were almost always included in the sample metadata. Subjects who had been exposed to COVID-19, were actively infected with it, or had recovered from it provided the deeply sampled blood TCRbeta repertoires that made up the dataset. Where HLA class I and class II types were available, the types were taken from metadata supplied by the sample provider, not from assay-based typing.

Summary of the overall study and its limitations: How much clinical and demographic metadata was included differed by source and by participant, and the metadata was provided uncurated.

Based on the germline V gene, the CDR1 and CDR2 sequences are MDHEN and SYDVKM. V and J lose 4 bases and 2 bases, and a span of 5 bases separates them. Counted from cysteine to phenylalanine, this CDR3 has 12 amino acids. The sequence is cut down to CDR3 DNA, 36 bases in frame from base 1. About this clone: Its antigen target is currently unknown. No qualities accompany the bases; no much larger clone lies one base away.

TCRbeta CDR3 regions were amplified from genomic DNA using the immunoSEQ Assay, a bias-controlled multiplex PCR. Per the source publication's procedure: Nucleated cell counts per sample were estimated from amplification of reference gene primers within the assay. To quantify the absolute abundance of each unique TCRbeta CDR3 rearrangement, sequence reads were collapsed and filtered. For each sample, productive Simpson clonality was calculated as the square root of Simpson's diversity index across productive rearrangements. The source is immuneACCESS, and TCRdb retained only in-frame sequences with V and J called. Part of the clones is not carried over; for the studies checked, unresolved V genes explain less than half of this, and the remainder is unexplained. V and J calls and clone size follow that table, whereas D and trimming were derived from the DNA. The sample records 300,000 to 400,000 clones, roughly 90% of which are singletons. The ten top clones hold around 0.95% of the sample.

Enrolling through a virtual design, the prospective study's participants ranged in age from roughly 18 to 95 years and lived across 20 to 30 United States geographic areas. In the prospective study, participants were assigned to cohorts based on the clinical history participants reported in a screening survey and a study questionnaire. Mobile phlebotomists in the prospective study collected whole blood, serum and a nasopharyngeal or oropharyngeal swab from every participant. Additional blood draws and questionnaires over an approximately two-month period could optionally be provided by prospective study participants. Before DNA extraction, blood samples from the prospective study were shipped at room temperature or frozen.

The sequenced sample was PBMCs or T cells enriched from blood (not recorded which). The source is a woman aged 25 to 39 with acute COVID-19. Recombination connected TRBV28 to TRBJ1-1, with the identity of the D gene unclear. The DNA sequence reads TGTGCCAGCAGTTCCCCAAACACTGAAGCTTTCTTT. This is translated as CASSSPNTEAFF.